The 24 T cell receptor beta chains listed next were all sequenced from one sample in a study of shared clonotypes between healthy human individuals. The naive CD8 fraction comprised CD45RO-negative cells positively selected for CCR7 and excluded terminally differentiated effector memory CD45RA+ cells. Libraries were prepared by immunoSEQ multiplex PCR; TCRdb keeps only in-frame clonotypes and omits some of them. The sample lists millions of clones; around 96% were seen once. Input material: naive CD8+ T cells sorted from blood. Source of these receptors: a man between 18 and 35 years old in good health.

The chain joins TRBV4-1 to TRBJ2-7, with D perhaps matching TRBD2 (5 bases). Trimming took 3 bases from V and 5 from J, leaving 17 bases between them. The CDR3 length is 15 residues. Germline CDR1 reads MGHRA; CDR2 reads YSYEKL. This CDR3 reads CASSQNTRAAHEQYF. CDR3 coding DNA: TGCGCCAGCAGCCAGAACACTAGAGCGGCGCACGAGCAGTACTTC.

The chain joins TRBV7-9 to TRBJ2-2, with 11 bases fitting TRBD1. This CDR3 spans 15 amino acids. CDR1 and CDR2 (germline): SEHNR, FQNEAQ (reference sequence). V trimming: 6 bases; J trimming: 6 bases; junction bases outside the gene matches: 6. Written as DNA, the CDR3 is TGTGCCAGCAGTTCCGGACAGGGGGCTCCCGGGGAGCTGTTTTTT. It yields the protein CASSSGQGAPGELFF.

The chain joins TRBV7-9 to TRBJ2-2, with 9 bases that match TRBD1. Germline V lookup: CDR1 SEHNR, CDR2 FQNEAQ (reference sequence). CDR3 length: 16 amino acids. Trimming cost V 5 bases and J 2 bases; bases outside gene matches: 6. This CDR3 is CASSTRQGVNTGELFF. The CDR3 nucleotides are TGTGCCAGCAGCACCCGACAGGGGGTCAACACCGGGGAGCTGTTTTTT.

The rearrangement links TRBV27 to TRBJ1-3; the D gene is possibly TRBD1 (5 bases). The CDR3 spans 15 residues. The germline V and J ends were trimmed by 6 bases and 1 base, with 13 bases remaining between them. Germline V lookup: CDR1 MNHEY, CDR2 SMNVEV (reference sequence). The CDR3 nucleotides are TGTGCCAGCAGCCGTTCCGGGACTTCTGGAAACACCATATATTTT. This gives the protein CASSRSGTSGNTIYF.

This chain connects TRBV27 to TRBJ2-7; D perhaps matches TRBD2 (6 bases). V lost 3 bases, J lost 9 bases, and 9 bases lay in between. Germline CDR1 and CDR2: MNHEY and SMNVEV (reference sequence). The CDR3 sequence is 11 residues long. CDR3 DNA: TGTGCCAGCAGTTTTTCCGGGAGGCAGTACTTC. This translates into CASSFSGRQYF.

The chain carries TRBV4-1 and TRBJ1-4; D perhaps matches TRBD1 (6 bases). The CDR3 covers 14 residues. V lost 1 base, J lost 7 bases, and 10 bases lay in between. Germline V lookup: CDR1 MGHRA, CDR2 YSYEKL. CDR3 bases: TGCGCCAGCAGCCAAGTGGGGGGCGTTGAAAAACTGTTTTTT. This encodes CASSQVGGVEKLFF.

V usage is TRBV7-6 and J usage is TRBJ2-1; D remains ambiguous. This CDR3 has 16 amino acids. The V gene lost 1 base and the J gene lost 0 bases, with 10 bases spanning the gap. Germline assignment: CDR1 SGHVS and CDR2 FNYEAQ. CDR3 in amino acids: CASSLGGGDSYNEQFF. The CDR3, as DNA: TGTGCCAGCAGCTTAGGTGGCGGCGACTCCTACAATGAGCAGTTCTTC.

The chain's CDR3 is CASSPRLAGGPDEQYF. In DNA, the CDR3 is TGTGCCAGCAGTCCAAGACTAGCGGGGGGGCCTGACGAGCAGTACTTC. This chain uses TRBV27 with TRBJ2-7; 14 bases line up with TRBD2. Trimming removed 5 bases from V and 5 bases from J; junction bases left unmatched: 8. Germline V gene data show CDR1 as MNHEY and CDR2 as SMNVEV (reference sequence). The CDR3 loop spans 16 amino acids.

The chain employs TRBV11-2 and TRBJ2-1; 10 bases map to TRBD2. The CDR3 length is 16 residues. Germline V gene data show CDR1 as SGHAT and CDR2 as FQNNGV. J gave up 4 bases and V 7 bases, and 10 bases lay outside the gene matches. For the CDR3, the DNA is TGTGCCAGCACCCTGCTAGGACTAGCGGAATACAATGAGCAGTTCTTC. Translated, it gives CASTLLGLAEYNEQFF.

The chain is built from TRBV29-1 and TRBJ2-5; 7 bases match TRBD2. The end of the DNA fits TRBJ2-7 better, so the J call may be wrong. This CDR3 comprises 15 residues. Looked up from germline, CDR1 is SQVTM and CDR2 is ANQGSEA. Written as DNA, the CDR3 is TGCAGCGTTGAAGGTGGAGCGGGACCGCTCTACGAGCAGTACTTC. This translates into CSVEGGAGPLYEQYF.

Comment on this clone: Other DNA sequences in the same sample also yield this CDR3. V gene TRBV28 combines with J gene TRBJ1-4; D remains ambiguous. The CDR3 loop spans 13 amino acids. The V gene lost 4 bases and the J gene lost 0 bases, with 3 bases spanning the gap. Germline V gives CDR1 MDHEN, CDR2 SYDVKM. The CDR3 is CASSSPTNEKLFF. CDR3 nucleotide sequence: TGTGCCAGCAGTTCGCCAACTAATGAAAAACTGTTTTTT.

The V call is TRBV29-1, the J call TRBJ2-7; D is ambiguous. Trimming pared 8 bases from V and 2 bases from J, leaving 16 bases between. The CDR3 loop spans 13 amino acids. Germline-derived CDR1 and CDR2 are SQVTM and ANQGSEA. CDR3 in DNA: TGCAGCCCCGGAGTACAGACCCCCTACGAGCAGTACTTC. Its translation is CSPGVQTPYEQYF.

Comment on this clone: The same CDR3 arises from other DNA sequences in this sample as well. V and J are TRBV27 and TRBJ1-5; D gene ambiguous. Germline CDR1 and CDR2: MNHEY and SMNVEV (reference sequence). V gave up 0 bases and J gave up 2 bases, with 8 bases separating them. The CDR3 contains 15 residues. CDR3 in amino acids: CASSLSVEGNQPQHF. CDR3 sequence (DNA): TGTGCCAGCAGTTTATCGGTCGAGGGCAATCAGCCCCAGCATTTT.

The genes are TRBV2 and TRBJ2-5, with D perhaps given as TRBD1 or TRBD2 (6 bases each). The CDR3 runs 15 residues. The V end was cut by 6 bases, the J end by 2 bases, with 16 bases between. Germline-derived CDR1 and CDR2 are SNHLY and FYNNEI. The CDR3 protein is CASRSTGAIQETQYF. The DNA for the CDR3 is TGTGCCAGCAGGTCCACGGGGGCGATACAAGAGACCCAGTACTTC.

On this clone itself: The sample carries other DNA sequences with the same CDR3. The chain combines TRBV27 with TRBJ2-1; D may be TRBD2 (5 bases). V lost 0 bases, J lost 4 bases, and 7 bases lay in between. The CDR3 is made up of 14 amino acids. CDR1 is MNHEY, CDR2 SMNVEV, per germline (reference sequence). CDR3 amino acids: CASSLSGVYNEQFF. CDR3 sequence (DNA): TGTGCCAGCAGTTTATCGGGAGTATACAATGAGCAGTTCTTC.

V gene TRBV9 combines with J gene TRBJ2-1; no clear D gene. Germline V gene lookup returns CDR1 SGDLS and CDR2 YYNGEE. CDR3 length: 14 amino acids. V was cut by 2 bases and J by 5 bases, with 11 bases left in between. The CDR3 loop is CASSVIPDDNEQFF. CDR3 nucleotides: TGTGCCAGCAGCGTGATACCCGATGACAATGAGCAGTTCTTC.

This clone was found once. The chain recombines TRBV5-1 with TRBJ1-4; D perhaps matches TRBD1 (5 bases). The CDR3 contains 15 residues. Germline CDR1 is SGHRS and CDR2 is YFSETQ. V was cut by 2 bases and J by 3 bases, with 11 bases left in between. CDR3 in DNA: TGCGCCAGCAGCTTTACCTCCAGGGCTAATGAAAAACTGTTTTTT. Encoded protein: CASSFTSRANEKLFF.

The CDR3 sequence is CASRGTESSYEQYF. In nucleotides, the CDR3 is TGTGCCAGCCGCGGGACAGAATCTTCCTACGAGCAGTACTTC. The chain has TRBV6-1 and TRBJ2-7; perhaps TRBD1 as D (7 bases). Germline values: CDR1 MNHNS, CDR2 SASEGT. This CDR3 has 14 amino acids. Deletions cut 8 bases from V and 1 base from J, with 15 bases between.

This chain uses TRBV4-1 with TRBJ2-3, with D uncertain. Germline CDR1 is MGHRA and CDR2 is YSYEKL. This CDR3 is 14 amino acids long. V was trimmed by 1 base and J by 4 bases, leaving 9 bases between them. The CDR3 DNA follows: TGCGCCAGCAGCCAAGCATCCCCGGCAGATACGCAGTATTTT. Translation gives CASSQASPADTQYF.

Of note for this clone: The sample holds other DNA sequences that translate to the same CDR3. The V call is TRBV30, the J call TRBJ1-6, with 7 bases that match TRBD1. Germline V gene sequence: CDR1 GTSNPN, CDR2 SVGIG (reference sequence). The CDR3 consists of 15 residues. Unmatched junction bases numbered 2, after V lost 0 bases and J lost 3 bases. CDR3 nucleotide sequence: TGTGCCTGGAGTGTACCAGGGGGCTATAATTCACCCCTCCACTTT. Translation: CAWSVPGGYNSPLHF.

This chain joins TRBV4-3 and TRBJ1-2; 7 nucleotides agree with TRBD1. Germline V gene data show CDR1 as LGHNA and CDR2 as YSLEER. The CDR3 runs 13 residues. The CDR3 DNA reads TGCGCGGGGGAGGGGGCGCAGTATCATGGCTACACCTTC. Protein sequence: CAGEGAQYHGYTF.

The DNA for the CDR3 is TGCGCCAGCAGAGAAGGAATAGCGGATTACAATGAGCAGTTCTTC. This translates into CASREGIADYNEQFF. This chain uses TRBV5-1 with TRBJ2-1; D may be TRBD2 (6 bases). This CDR3 region has 15 residues. In germline, CDR1 is SGHRS, CDR2 YFSETQ. The V gene lost 5 bases and the J gene lost 4 bases, with 16 bases spanning the gap. The full variable domain, rest sourced from reference TRBV5-1 and TRBJ2-1, is KAGVTQTPRYLIKTRGQQVTLSCSPISGHRSVSWYQQTPGQGLQFLFEYFSETQRNKGNFPGRFSGRQFSNSRSEMNVSTLELGDSALYLCASREGIADYNEQFFGPGTRLTVL.

J is TRBJ2-3 and V is TRBV27; unclear D gene. This CDR3 has 12 residues. CDR1 is MNHEY and CDR2 is SMNVEV in the germline V gene (reference sequence). V was cut by 5 bases and J by 6 bases, with 9 bases left in between. The CDR3 nucleotides read TGTGCCAGCAGTAGCCTCAAGGATACGCAGTATTTT. Its protein product is CASSSLKDTQYF.

This chain uses TRBV27 with TRBJ1-6; D is ambiguous. The CDR3 covers 15 residues. V gave up 7 bases and J gave up 0 bases, with 10 bases separating them. Germline V gene data show CDR1 as MNHEY and CDR2 as SMNVEV (reference sequence). CDR3 DNA sequence: TGTGCCAGCATGGGAGGGAGCTCCTATAATTCACCCCTCCACTTT. Translating it yields CASMGGSSYNSPLHF.